This TCR beta chain was obtained from a study of Ad26.COV2.S vaccination and SARS-CoV-2 variants. Study-wide results and caveats: The study found similar non-spike TCR breadth in vaccine and placebo recipients. It is possible that the TCR breadth and depth analyses underestimated the total T cell responses.

Worth noting for this clone: Its specificity is unknown.

Treatment specified: some 19 received Ad26.COV2.S at low or high dose, single or two shots; 5 received placebo; per-sample allocation not given. The samples date from day 63 after the first vaccine or placebo injection. A Boston adult aged 18-55 years was the donor. CDR1 is SGHRS and CDR2 is YFSETQ in the germline V gene. The CDR3 runs to 16 residues. Deletions cut 4 bases from V and 2 bases from J, with 17 bases between. Measured with immunoSEQ multiplex PCR; TCRdb has only the in-frame clones, and not every one. The repertoire holds about 350,000 clones, with about 85% as singletons. The chain employs TRBV5-1 and TRBJ2-3, with D possibly TRBD1 on 5 matching bases. Specimen: peripheral blood, collected in a trial of Ad26.COV2.S vaccine versus placebo. The source of this sequence is a person aged 18-60 years who received the Ad26.COV2.S COVID-19 vaccine or a placebo. The CDR3 nucleotides read TGCGCCAGCAGCCCGCTTCTGCAGGGATACACAGATACGCAGTATTTT. Translation gives CASSPLLQGYTDTQYF.